The 25 T cell receptor beta chains presented below share a single source sample, sequenced in a study of early stage breast cancer tumors. Assay: immunoSEQ multiplex PCR; the TCRdb copy retains only in-frame clones and omits some. The sample consists of about 70,000 clones, about 85% of them appearing once. The sample taken for sequencing was blood. Receptor source: a person between 35 and 49 years old with breast cancer.

The chain has TRBV2 and TRBJ2-1, with D perhaps matching TRBD1 or TRBD2 (6 bases each). Germline V gene lookup returns CDR1 SNHLY and CDR2 FYNNEI. The length of the CDR3 is 15 residues. V dropped 4 bases and J dropped 0 bases, with 10 bases sitting between them. CDR3 sequence: CASSVGGSSYNEQFF. The CDR3, as DNA: TGTGCCAGCAGTGTAGGGGGGAGCTCCTACAATGAGCAGTTCTTC.

This clone was counted a few times. This chain links TRBV7-9 with TRBJ2-7, with D tentatively TRBD1 (6 bases). The CDR3 length is 15 residues. With 4 bases removed from V and 0 bases from J, the gap between germline ends came to 13 bases. Germline loops: CDR1 SEHNR, CDR2 FQNEAQ (reference sequence). CDR3 sequence reads: CASSSPTDSSYEQYF. CDR3 in DNA: TGTGCCAGCAGCTCTCCAACGGACAGCTCCTACGAGCAGTACTTC.

V is TRBV27 and J is TRBJ2-7, with 12 bases that match TRBD2. CDR1 and CDR2 from the germline V gene are MNHEY and SMNVEV (reference sequence). V shed 5 bases and J 3 bases; nucleotides not matched to a gene: 5. The CDR3 spans 15 residues. CDR3 residues: CASSSPTSGSYEQYF. In nucleotides, the CDR3 is TGTGCCAGCAGTAGCCCGACTAGCGGGAGCTACGAGCAGTACTTC.

The genes are TRBV27 and TRBJ2-1; 10 bases line up with TRBD1. Germline assignment: CDR1 MNHEY and CDR2 SMNVEV (reference sequence). The CDR3 extends over 17 amino acids. V lost 5 bases and J lost 5; bases outside the gene matches: 12. CDR3 sequence: CASSPYLPGQGNNEQFF. The CDR3 DNA reads as TGTGCCAGCAGTCCCTACCTACCGGGACAGGGGAACAATGAGCAGTTCTTC.

This clone appeared once. The chain links TRBV28 to TRBJ1-1; TRBD1 matches at 8 bases. The CDR3 extends over 14 amino acids. Germline-derived CDR1 and CDR2 are MDHEN and SYDVKM. V trimming: 4 bases; J trimming: 8 bases; junction bases outside the gene matches: 9. The chain's CDR3 is CASSSPGQAQEAFF. CDR3 coding DNA: TGTGCCAGCAGTTCACCGGGACAGGCCCAAGAAGCTTTCTTT.

This chain uses TRBV28 with TRBJ1-2, with TRBD1 matching 8 bases. This CDR3 is 15 amino acids long. The junction had 10 bases not matched to a gene; V was cut back by 6 bases and J by 4 bases. Germline V lookup: CDR1 MDHEN, CDR2 SYDVKM. As DNA, the CDR3 is TGTGCCAGCAGATTACTACCGGGACAGGCCTATGGCTACACCTTC. Protein product: CASRLLPGQAYGYTF.

This clone has only one observation. The chain uses TRBV28 and TRBJ2-7; 7 bases agree with TRBD2. Germline values: CDR1 MDHEN, CDR2 SYDVKM. The CDR3 contains 17 residues. V trimming: 4 bases; J trimming: 3 bases; junction bases outside the gene matches: 15. CDR3 sequence (DNA): TGTGCCAGCAGTTCCCCCTGGGGGGGAGGGAGACTCTACGAGCAGTACTTC. This codes for CASSSPWGGGRLYEQYF. Full variable domain (outside the CDR3, taken from reference TRBV28 and TRBJ2-7): DVKVTQSSRYLVKRTGEKVFLECVQDMDHENMFWYRQDPGLGLRLIYFSYDVKMKEKGDIPEGYSVSREKKERFSLILESASTNQTSMYLCASSSPWGGGRLYEQYFGPGTRLTVT.

This rearrangement joins TRBV19 to TRBJ2-7; 7 bases agree with TRBD2. With 5 bases clipped from V and 2 bases from J, the junction kept 9 bases outside the gene matches. CDR3 size: 15 residues. Per the germline V gene, CDR1 is LNHDA and CDR2 is SQIVND (reference sequence). The DNA for the CDR3 is TGTGCCAGTAGTCCGTTTGCTAGCGGAACCTACGAGCAGTACTTC. It specifies CASSPFASGTYEQYF.

The chain combines TRBV7-9 with TRBJ2-2; 14 bases align to TRBD2. With V trimmed by 5 bases and J by 5 bases, 10 bases remained unmatched. Germline CDR1 and CDR2: SEHNR and FQNEAQ (reference sequence). The CDR3 loop spans 18 amino acids. This chain's CDR3 is CASSPPGTSGRGTGELFF. CDR3 nucleotides: TGTGCCAGCAGCCCCCCCGGGACTAGCGGGAGAGGAACCGGGGAGCTGTTTTTT.

The rearrangement links TRBV18 to TRBJ1-3, with unresolved D. CDR3 length: 14 residues. Germline V lookup: CDR1 KGHSH, CDR2 LQKENI. The V and J ends lost 3 bases and 8 bases respectively, with 14 bases between them. CDR3 amino acids: CASSPGLHGDTIYF. For the CDR3, the DNA is TGTGCCAGCTCACCGGGCCTGCACGGGGACACCATATATTTT.

The gene calls are TRBV7-2 and TRBJ1-2; D is ambiguous. V was pared by 5 bases and J by 2 bases, with 6 bases between. The CDR3 is made up of 12 amino acids. Looked up from germline, CDR1 is SGHTA and CDR2 is FQGNSA. The CDR3 is CASSRRNYGYTF. Here the CDR3 DNA reads TGTGCCAGCAGCCGGAGAAACTATGGCTACACCTTC.

On this clone itself: Compared with germline, one end of the junction differs, possibly owing to a read error. This sequence joins TRBV19 and TRBJ2-3, with unresolved D. In germline, CDR1 is LNHDA, CDR2 SQIVND (reference sequence). This CDR3 contains 14 residues. CDR3 in amino acids: CASSISARTDMQYF. CDR3 DNA: TGTGCCAGTAGTATTTCGGCCCGCACAGATATGCAGTATTTT.

This sequence joins TRBV6-6 and TRBJ1-5, with 7 bases fitting TRBD1. CDR3 size: 15 residues. V lost 2 bases, J lost 1 base, and 2 bases stayed unmatched. Germline V lookup: CDR1 MNHNY, CDR2 SVGAGI (reference sequence). This CDR3 is CASSYEGASNQPQHF. The CDR3 DNA reads as TGTGCCAGCAGTTACGAGGGGGCCAGCAATCAGCCCCAGCATTTT.

The V and J genes are TRBV2 and TRBJ1-2, with D maybe TRBD1 (5 bases). Germline V gene data show CDR1 as SNHLY and CDR2 as FYNNEI. Trimming stripped 8 bases from V and 4 bases from J, with 23 bases between. This CDR3 is built from 16 residues. This CDR3 reads CASVVPALQASYGYTF. In DNA, the CDR3 is TGTGCCAGCGTCGTGCCAGCCTTACAGGCCAGCTATGGCTACACCTTC.

The V and J genes are TRBV30 and TRBJ2-3, with 7 bases lining up with TRBD2. Trimming at V came to 5 bases and at J to 0 bases, leaving 8 bases not matched to a gene. The germline V gene encodes CDR1 GTSNPN and CDR2 SVGIG (reference sequence). This CDR3 has 15 residues. In DNA form, the CDR3 reads TGTGCCTGGGGAAGGGGAGGGACTAGCACAGATACGCAGTATTTT. Its translation is CAWGRGGTSTDTQYF.

This chain joins TRBV6-6 and TRBJ1-2, with D unresolved. Trimming left V 4 bases short and J 8 bases short, with 11 bases between. This CDR3 comprises 12 residues. Germline loops: CDR1 MNHNY, CDR2 SVGAGI (reference sequence). CDR3 residues: CASSSWTQGYTF. Written as DNA, the CDR3 is TGTGCCAGCAGTTCCTGGACGCAGGGCTACACCTTC.

This chain uses TRBV14 with TRBJ2-7; 13 nucleotides match TRBD2. The CDR3 is 17 residues long. CDR1 and CDR2 from the germline V gene are SGHDN and FVKESK. V lost 3 bases and J lost 1; bases outside the gene matches: 6. This CDR3 is CASSQPGLAGLSYEQYF. The CDR3, as DNA: TGTGCCAGCAGCCAGCCGGGACTAGCGGGGTTGTCCTACGAGCAGTACTTC. The full variable domain, completed using reference TRBV14 and TRBJ2-7, is EAGVTQFPSHSVIEKGQTVTLRCDPISGHDNLYWYRRVMGKEIKFLLHFVKESKQDESGMPNNRFLAERTGGTYSTLKVQPAELEDSGVYFCASSQPGLAGLSYEQYFGPGTRLTVT.

This chain uses TRBV7-9 with TRBJ1-1; possibly TRBD1 for D (6 bases). V was pared by 5 bases and J by 1 base, with 14 bases between. The CDR3 extends over 15 amino acids. Germline V gene data show CDR1 as SEHNR and CDR2 as FQNEAQ (reference sequence). CDR3 DNA sequence: TGTGCCAGCAGCATAGAGACAGGACCGAACACTGAAGCTTTCTTT. Encoded protein: CASSIETGPNTEAFF.

This chain uses TRBV14 with TRBJ1-3; D unresolved. V was shortened by 4 bases and J by 0 bases, with 7 bases between the two germline ends. This CDR3 has 14 amino acids. The germline CDR1 and CDR2 sequences are SGHDN and FVKESK. CDR3 residues: CASSRQTSGNTIYF. The DNA for the CDR3 is TGTGCCAGCAGCCGTCAGACCTCTGGAAACACCATATATTTT.

V usage is TRBV28 and J usage is TRBJ1-3, with D uncertain. The length of the CDR3 is 11 residues. Between the trimmed V and J ends, which lost 10 bases and 2 bases, there was a span of 6 bases. Germline CDR1 reads MDHEN; CDR2 reads SYDVKM. The CDR3, as DNA: TGTGCCATTCAGGCTGGAAACACCATATATTTT. Its translation is CAIQAGNTIYF.

The V gene is TRBV28, the J gene TRBJ1-4; a weak D match, TRBD1 (6 bases). The V end lost 3 bases, the J end lost 7 bases, and 12 bases lay between the germline ends. The CDR3 contains 14 residues. Germline CDR1 reads MDHEN; CDR2 reads SYDVKM. In DNA form, the CDR3 reads TGTGCCAGCAGTTTCCGGGGGGCCCCTGAAAAACTGTTTTTT. It yields the protein CASSFRGAPEKLFF. Filled out from reference TRBV28 and TRBJ1-4, the complete variable domain reads DVKVTQSSRYLVKRTGEKVFLECVQDMDHENMFWYRQDPGLGLRLIYFSYDVKMKEKGDIPEGYSVSREKKERFSLILESASTNQTSMYLCASSFRGAPEKLFFGSGTQLSVL.

In this sample, this clone turned up a few times. The rearrangement joins TRBV28 to TRBJ2-5; TRBD2 matches 10 bases. Germline trimming cut 7 bases from V and 5 bases from J; bases unmatched to any gene: 7. This CDR3 contains 14 residues. In germline, CDR1 is MDHEN, CDR2 SYDVKM. CDR3 loop: CASIPSGRWETQYF. Here the CDR3 DNA reads TGTGCCAGCATACCTAGCGGGAGATGGGAGACCCAGTACTTC.

This clone was picked up one time. This sequence joins TRBV6-1 and TRBJ1-2; the D gene is possibly TRBD1 (5 bases). CDR3 length: 13 amino acids. V dropped 6 bases and J dropped 0 bases, with 8 bases sitting between them. Germline CDR1 reads MNHNS; CDR2 reads SASEGT. CDR3 nucleotide sequence: TGTGCCAGCAGACGGGACCCTAACTATGGCTACACCTTC. Protein: CASRRDPNYGYTF.

CDR3 DNA: TGTGCCAGCAGTTCCCCGGACAGGGAGCATGGCTACACCTTC. Amino acids: CASSSPDREHGYTF. The rearrangement links TRBV28 to TRBJ1-2; 8 bases fit TRBD1. The V gene end was trimmed by 4 bases and the J gene end by 6 bases; junction bases not matched to a gene: 7. From germline, CDR1 is MDHEN and CDR2 SYDVKM. The CDR3 totals 14 residues.

The V gene is TRBV6-6, the J gene TRBJ2-7; 8 nucleotides align to TRBD2. The germline V gene encodes CDR1 MNHNY and CDR2 SVGAGI (reference sequence). This CDR3 is built from 15 residues. V was pared by 7 bases and J by 2 bases, with 10 bases of the junction left unmatched. CDR3 sequence (DNA): TGTGCCAGCACCGGACCCGTAGCGGGAACCTACGAGCAGTACTTC. It codes for CASTGPVAGTYEQYF.